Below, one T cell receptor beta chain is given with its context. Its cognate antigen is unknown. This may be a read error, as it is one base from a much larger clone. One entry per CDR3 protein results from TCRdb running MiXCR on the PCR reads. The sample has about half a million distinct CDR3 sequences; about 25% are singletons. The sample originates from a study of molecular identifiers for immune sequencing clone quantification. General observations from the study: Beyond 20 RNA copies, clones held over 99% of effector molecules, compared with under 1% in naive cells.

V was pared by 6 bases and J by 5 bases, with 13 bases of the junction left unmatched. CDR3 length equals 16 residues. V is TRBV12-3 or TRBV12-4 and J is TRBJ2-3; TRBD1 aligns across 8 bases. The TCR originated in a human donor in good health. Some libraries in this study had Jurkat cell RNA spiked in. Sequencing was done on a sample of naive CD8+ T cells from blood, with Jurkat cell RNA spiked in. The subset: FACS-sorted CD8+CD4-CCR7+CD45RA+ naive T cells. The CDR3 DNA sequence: TGTGCCAGCAGGCCTCAACAGGGGGGCGGGCGAGATACGCAGTATTTT. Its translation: CASRPQQGGGRDTQYF.